The entry that follows covers one T cell receptor (beta chain) sequence. This record comes from a study of blood T cell repertoires in COVID-19. As for the study in general: PBMCs, B-cell-depleted T cells, or T cells were the source of the cDNA or gDNA that made up the material.

Original processing notes: Reference gene primer amplification gave nucleated cell count estimates. TCRdb's copy holds only in-frame clones and misses some; the assay was immunoSEQ multiplex PCR. V and J calls and clone size come straight from that table; D and trimming were deduced from the DNA. The sample shows about 220,000 clones, about 80% of them seen only once. The CDR3 covers 14 residues. V lost 4 bases, J lost 6 bases, and 7 bases stayed unmatched. Germline V gives CDR1 SNHLY, CDR2 FYNNEI. Sequencing was done on a sample of peripheral blood. The TCR comes from an older woman with acute or convalescent COVID-19. This chain connects TRBV2 to TRBJ1-2; 8 bases are a match to TRBD1. Here the CDR3 reads CASSGQGRGDGYTF. CDR3 sequence (DNA): TGTGCCAGCAGTGGACAGGGGAGGGGCGATGGCTACACCTTC.